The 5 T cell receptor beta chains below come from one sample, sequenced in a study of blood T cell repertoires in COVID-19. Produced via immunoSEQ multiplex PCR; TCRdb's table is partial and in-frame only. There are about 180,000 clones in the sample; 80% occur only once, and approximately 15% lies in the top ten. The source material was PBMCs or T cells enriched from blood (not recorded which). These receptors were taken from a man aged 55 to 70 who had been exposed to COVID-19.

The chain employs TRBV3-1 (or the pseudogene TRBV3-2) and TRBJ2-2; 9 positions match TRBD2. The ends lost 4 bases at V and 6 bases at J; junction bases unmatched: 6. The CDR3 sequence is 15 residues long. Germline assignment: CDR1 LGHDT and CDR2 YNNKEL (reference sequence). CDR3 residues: CASSLRTSVAGELFF. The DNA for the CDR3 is TGTGCCAGCAGCCTTCGGACTAGCGTGGCCGGGGAGCTGTTTTTT.

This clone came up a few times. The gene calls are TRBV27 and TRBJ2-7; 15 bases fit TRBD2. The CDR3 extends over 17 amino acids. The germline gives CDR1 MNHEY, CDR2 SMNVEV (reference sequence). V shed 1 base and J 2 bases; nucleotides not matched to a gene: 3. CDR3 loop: CASSLWGLAGGAYEQYF. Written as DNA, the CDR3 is TGTGCCAGCAGTTTATGGGGACTAGCGGGAGGAGCCTACGAGCAGTACTTC.

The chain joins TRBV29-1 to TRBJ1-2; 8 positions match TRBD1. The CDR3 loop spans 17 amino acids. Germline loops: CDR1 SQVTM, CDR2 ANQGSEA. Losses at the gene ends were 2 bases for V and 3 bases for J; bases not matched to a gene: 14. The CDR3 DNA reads TGCAGCGTTGAAATCGCGGCAGGGGGCGGCGAGGACTATGGCTACACCTTC. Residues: CSVEIAAGGGEDYGYTF.

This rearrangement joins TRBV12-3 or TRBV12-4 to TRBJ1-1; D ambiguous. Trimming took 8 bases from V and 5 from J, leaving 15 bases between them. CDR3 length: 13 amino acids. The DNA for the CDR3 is TGTGCCAGCGGCCTAAGACGGAGGACTGAAGCTTTCTTT. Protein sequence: CASGLRRRTEAFF.

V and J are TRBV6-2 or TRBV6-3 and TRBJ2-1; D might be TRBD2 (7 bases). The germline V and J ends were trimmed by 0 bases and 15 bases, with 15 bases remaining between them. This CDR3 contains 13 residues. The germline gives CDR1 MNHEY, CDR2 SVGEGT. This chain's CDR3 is CASSYSTGRDPFF. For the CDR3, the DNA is TGTGCCAGCAGTTACTCTACAGGGAGGGATCCGTTCTTC.